Presented here are 18 T cell receptor beta chains from one specimen sequenced in a study of T-cell memory formation after mild COVID-19 (dated by TCRdb to the early 2020s). The library was produced with 5' RACE. The instrument given in TCRdb is Illumina NovaSeq 6000. In-frame beta chains were kept once TCRdb had trimmed the public reads at Q25 with fastp and called clones with MiXCR. Every CDR3 protein is listed once, alongside the most common genes and DNA of its rows. Present in this sample are about 190,000 distinct CDR3 sequences, under 30% of which were seen just once. The ten most abundant clones make up about an eighth of the sample. Sequencing was carried out using PBMCs or a T cell subset sorted from them (not recorded which). These receptors came from an adult woman who had mild COVID-19 (a few samples of this study predate the infection). The sample titles of this study are shuffled in the database, so cell type and time point are left out; the donor was told from shared clones.

On this clonotype: No DNA is shown, since the ends of the CDR3 on it are uncertain; the CDR3 is the one TCRdb lists. J is TRBJ2-3 and V is TRBV6-4; the tabulated D call, TRBD1, remains unverified against the DNA. Germline loops: CDR1 MRHNA, CDR2 SNTAGT. 16 amino acids form the CDR3, both terminal residues included. The CDR3 here is CASSDFFGAGTDTQYF.

This clonotype was counted between two and nine times. This sequence joins TRBV27 and TRBJ2-7; the match to TRBD2 covers 7 bases. The germline V gene encodes CDR1 MNHEY and CDR2 SMNVEV (reference sequence). J gave up 4 bases and V 9 bases, and 0 bases lay outside the gene matches. The length of the CDR3 is 10 residues. As DNA, the CDR3 is TGTGCCAGGCGGGGGTACGAGCAGTACTTC. Translated, it gives CARRGYEQYF.

This clonotype was counted a few times. The CDR3 DNA reads TGCAGCGTAGGGCCAGGGCGGGAAAAACTGTTTTTT. This translates into CSVGPGREKLFF. The chain joins TRBV29-1 to TRBJ1-4; D may be TRBD1 (5 bases). The CDR3 covers 12 residues. Between the trimmed V and J ends, which lost 6 bases and 8 bases, there was a span of 13 bases. CDR1 and CDR2 from the germline V gene are SQVTM and ANQGSEA.

This clonotype turned up a few times. The chain links TRBV19 to TRBJ1-1, with D possibly matching TRBD1 (6 bases). The CDR3 extends over 17 amino acids. The germline V gene has CDR1 LNHDA and CDR2 SQIVND (reference sequence). V lost 0 bases and J 4 bases, leaving 18 bases between the germline ends. CDR3 amino acids: CASSIDHEGGKRTEAFF. Here the CDR3 DNA reads TGTGCCAGTAGTATAGACCACGAGGGGGGAAAACGCACTGAAGCTTTCTTT.

This clonotype was recorded a few times. The chain couples TRBV2 to TRBJ2-7, with D perhaps TRBD1 (6 bases). The CDR3 consists of 14 residues. The V end was cut by 6 bases, the J end by 1 base, with 13 bases between. CDR1 and CDR2 from the germline V gene are SNHLY and FYNNEI. The DNA for the CDR3 is TGTGCCAGCAGAACCGGGACAAATTCCTACGAGCAGTACTTC. Its protein product is CASRTGTNSYEQYF.

This rearrangement joins TRBV21-1 to TRBJ2-5; the table names TRBD1, a call not compared with the DNA. TRBV21-1 is labeled a pseudogene. The CDR3 consists of 15 residues. CDR3 residues: CASSKGTDREETQYF. In DNA form, the CDR3 reads TGTGCCAGCAGCAAGGGGACGGACAGGGAAGAGACCCAGTACTTC.

This clonotype was detected only a few times. This chain joins TRBV5-1 and TRBJ2-1; weak D call: TRBD1 (6 bases). CDR3 length equals 15 residues. In germline, CDR1 is SGHRS, CDR2 YFSETQ. V gave up 0 bases and J gave up 1 base, with 8 bases separating them. The CDR3 loop is CASSLVRGSYNEQFF. The CDR3 DNA sequence: TGCGCCAGCAGCTTGGTCAGGGGTTCCTACAATGAGCAGTTCTTC.

J is TRBJ2-1 and V is TRBV2; 9 positions match TRBD1. The V and J ends lost 9 bases and 8 bases, in that order; junction bases with no gene match: 2. Germline values: CDR1 SNHLY, CDR2 FYNNEI. The CDR3 runs to 11 residues. The CDR3 spells CARQGADEQFF. The CDR3, as DNA: TGTGCCAGACAGGGGGCCGATGAGCAGTTCTTC.

This chain links TRBV19 with TRBJ2-1, with D tentatively TRBD2 (6 bases). Looked up from germline, CDR1 is LNHDA and CDR2 is SQIVND (reference sequence). The CDR3 is 16 residues long. V lost 5 bases to trimming and J lost 3 bases, with 17 bases between them. CDR3 nucleotides: TGTGCCAGTAGTCCCCCTGGGAGGCACATCTACAATGAGCAGTTCTTC. Translation gives CASSPPGRHIYNEQFF. Full variable domain (outside the CDR3, taken from reference TRBV19 and TRBJ2-1): DGGITQSPKYLFRKEGQNVTLSCEQNLNHDAMYWYRQDPGQGLRLIYYSQIVNDFQKGDIAEGYSVSREKKESFPLTVTSAQKNPTAFYLCASSPPGRHIYNEQFFGPGTRLTVL.

This sequence joins TRBV11-3 and TRBJ2-7; 10 bases are shared with TRBD2. The CDR3 spans 15 residues. Trimming cost V 6 bases and J 6 bases; bases outside gene matches: 11. Germline CDR1 SGHNT, CDR2 YENEEA. CDR3 DNA sequence: TGTGCCAGCAGACGTCCCGGGACTAGCGACACCGAGCAGTACTTC. Translated: CASRRPGTSDTEQYF. Combining the CDR3 with reference TRBV11-3 and TRBJ2-7 gives the whole variable domain EAGVVQSPRYKIIEKKQPVAFWCNPISGHNTLYWYLQNLGQGPELLIRYENEEAVDDSQLPKDRFSAERLKGVDSTLKIQPAELGDSAVYLCASRRPGTSDTEQYFGPGTRLTVT.

The chain joins TRBV27 to TRBJ2-2; TRBD2 agrees at 8 bases. Germline V lookup: CDR1 MNHEY, CDR2 SMNVEV (reference sequence). This CDR3 is built from 16 residues. Losses at the gene ends were 6 bases for V and 3 bases for J; bases not matched to a gene: 9. The CDR3 nucleotides read TGTGCCAGCAGGGCCCGGGGAGCGGGAGACACCGGGGAGCTGTTTTTT. Translated: CASRARGAGDTGELFF.

V and J are TRBV5-4 and TRBJ2-5, with 9 positions matching TRBD2. Losses at the gene ends were 4 bases for V and 4 bases for J; bases not matched to a gene: 8. The germline CDR1 and CDR2 sequences are SGHNT and YYREEE (reference sequence). This CDR3 is 15 amino acids long. CDR3 sequence: CASSRGLAVRETQYF. CDR3 DNA sequence: TGTGCCAGCAGCAGGGGACTAGCTGTTAGAGAGACCCAGTACTTC.

Written as DNA, the CDR3 is TGCGCCAGCACGGGCAGAGGATATGGCTACACCTTC. Protein: CASTGRGYGYTF. The chain joins TRBV23-1 to TRBJ1-2; D call uncertain. TRBV23-1 has ORF status, its function being uncertain. CDR3 length: 12 amino acids. The V and J ends lost 7 bases and 5 bases respectively, with 11 bases between them.

The chain is built from TRBV4-1 and TRBJ2-1, with TRBD1 as a possible D gene (6 bases). Trimming shortened V by 4 bases and J by 2 bases, and 12 bases separated the two germline ends. Germline V gene lookup returns CDR1 MGHRA and CDR2 YSYEKL. The CDR3 loop spans 15 amino acids. CDR3 DNA sequence: TGCGCCAGCAGCCGAGGACAGTTTACCTACAATGAGCAGTTCTTC. Its protein product is CASSRGQFTYNEQFF.

The chain combines TRBV7-9 with TRBJ2-1, with 8 bases aligning to TRBD2. The CDR3 has 15 residues. V shed 5 bases and J 5 bases; nucleotides not matched to a gene: 8. From germline, CDR1 is SEHNR and CDR2 FQNEAQ (reference sequence). The chain's CDR3 is CASSRPGGVDNEQFF. In nucleotides, the CDR3 is TGTGCCAGCAGCCGCCCGGGGGGGGTTGACAATGAGCAGTTCTTC. The variable domain in full, completed from reference TRBV7-9 and TRBJ2-1, reads DTGVSQNPRHKITKRGQNVTFRCDPISEHNRLYWYRQTLGQGPEFLTYFQNEAQLEKSRLLSDRFSAERPKGSFSTLEIQRTEQGDSAMYLCASSRPGGVDNEQFFGPGTRLTVL.

The chain combines TRBV5-1 with TRBJ1-2; 12 bases are a match to TRBD1. The V segment lost 4 bases and the J segment 8 bases; nucleotides outside the gene matches: 9. In germline, CDR1 is SGHRS, CDR2 YFSETQ. This CDR3 has 15 amino acids. CDR3 DNA: TGCGCCAGCAGCCCCCGGGACAGGGGGCCTATGGGCTACACCTTC. Its translation: CASSPRDRGPMGYTF.

This clonotype turned up a few times. J is TRBJ2-1 and V is TRBV5-1, with 10 positions matching TRBD1. CDR3 length: 16 residues. The J segment lost 3 bases and the V segment lost 4 bases, leaving 7 bases of the junction unmatched. CDR1 and CDR2 (germline): SGHRS, YFSETQ. The CDR3 DNA follows: TGCGCCAGCAGCCCCCGGACAGGGGGGATCTACAATGAGCAGTTCTTC. It codes for CASSPRTGGIYNEQFF. Drawing the rest from reference TRBV5-1 and TRBJ2-1, the complete variable domain is KAGVTQTPRYLIKTRGQQVTLSCSPISGHRSVSWYQQTPGQGLQFLFEYFSETQRNKGNFPGRFSGRQFSNSRSEMNVSTLELGDSALYLCASSPRTGGIYNEQFFGPGTRLTVL.

V gene TRBV4-1 combines with J gene TRBJ2-7; the match to TRBD1 covers 7 bases. The V segment lost 0 bases and the J segment 3 bases; nucleotides outside the gene matches: 11. CDR3 size: 17 residues. Germline CDR1 is MGHRA and CDR2 is YSYEKL. For the CDR3, the DNA is TGCGCCAGCAGCCAAGATTCGGTTGCAGGGGGTGACTACGAGCAGTACTTC. Protein: CASSQDSVAGGDYEQYF.